The 9 T cell receptor beta chains below were found in one sample sequenced in a study of cytomegalovirus exposure and HLA in healthy donors. Primers included in the PCR were 60 Vbeta and 13 Jbeta primers. The data were produced by immunoSEQ multiplex PCR, yet TCRdb's version contains in-frame clones alone and is incomplete. The repertoire includes 100,000 to 120,000 clones, 76% of them detected once, and 7% to 10% sits in the top ten. Material: PBMCs. The receptor set was obtained from a man between 35 and 55 years old in good health and CMV-seropositive.

V usage is TRBV9 and J usage is TRBJ2-1; 11 bases fit TRBD2. This CDR3 comprises 17 residues. In germline, CDR1 is SGDLS, CDR2 YYNGEE. Unmatched junction bases numbered 6, after V lost 4 bases and J lost 0 bases. CDR3 nucleotides: TGTGCCAGCAGCCCGGGGACTAGCGGTAGCTCCTACAATGAGCAGTTCTTC. Encoded protein: CASSPGTSGSSYNEQFF.

The chain links TRBV9 to TRBJ1-2, with 8 positions matching TRBD1. V dropped 3 bases and J dropped 1; count of bases not matched to a gene: 5. Germline V gene sequence: CDR1 SGDLS, CDR2 YYNGEE. This CDR3 contains 15 residues. The CDR3: CASSDQGAGNYGYTF. DNA of the CDR3: TGTGCCAGCAGCGACCAGGGGGCTGGTAACTATGGCTACACCTTC.

V is TRBV6-1 and J is TRBJ1-5, with 9 positions matching TRBD1. The CDR3 consists of 13 residues. CDR1 is MNHNS and CDR2 is SASEGT in the germline V gene. V shed 8 bases, J shed 8 bases, and the junction held 7 bases outside the gene matches. The CDR3 nucleotides are TGTGCCAGCCCGGGACAGGGTGTTGAGCCCCAGCATTTT. Its translation is CASPGQGVEPQHF.

The CDR3 protein is CASSLVGQGYQETQYF. The CDR3 DNA reads as TGTGCCAGCAGCTTAGTGGGACAGGGGTACCAAGAGACCCAGTACTTC. V and J are TRBV11-2 and TRBJ2-5, with 10 bases that match TRBD1. CDR1 and CDR2 from the germline V gene are SGHAT and FQNNGV. This CDR3 has 16 residues. Trimming took 1 base from V and 0 from J; bases not matched to a gene: 2.

The chain carries TRBV28 and TRBJ1-5; perhaps TRBD1 as D (6 bases). The V end lost 6 bases, the J end lost 2 bases, and 14 bases lay between the germline ends. Germline V lookup: CDR1 MDHEN, CDR2 SYDVKM. This CDR3 comprises 15 residues. The CDR3 region has the DNA TGTGCCAGCAGGCCAACAGGGTTCGGCAATCAGCCCCAGCATTTT. Translation: CASRPTGFGNQPQHF.

J is TRBJ2-1 and V is TRBV5-6; D is unresolved. Germline CDR1 is SGHDT and CDR2 is YYEEEE. The length of the CDR3 is 12 residues. With 4 bases removed from V and 7 bases from J, the gap between germline ends came to 9 bases. The CDR3 loop is CASSPFRNEQFF. The CDR3 bases are TGTGCCAGCAGCCCGTTCAGGAATGAGCAGTTCTTC.

This chain connects TRBV28 to TRBJ1-5; TRBD1 matches 7 bases. The CDR3 contains 16 residues. With 6 bases clipped from V and 0 bases from J, the junction kept 8 bases outside the gene matches. Germline assignment: CDR1 MDHEN and CDR2 SYDVKM. The CDR3 sequence: CASRPDREYSNQPQHF. The CDR3 DNA is TGTGCCAGCAGACCCGACAGGGAATATAGCAATCAGCCCCAGCATTTT.

The chain links TRBV18 to TRBJ2-5; TRBD1 is a possible D gene (6 bases). TRBJ2-7 explains the end of the DNA better; the J call may be wrong. Germline CDR1 reads KGHSH; CDR2 reads LQKENI. This CDR3 region has 13 residues. CDR3 sequence reads: CASSPPGVYEQYF. Written as DNA, the CDR3 is TGTGCCAGCTCACCCCCAGGGGTCTACGAGCAGTACTTC.

The chain is built from TRBV7-2 and TRBJ2-7; D remains ambiguous. Germline loops: CDR1 SGHTA, CDR2 FQGNSA. The CDR3 sequence is 16 residues long. V was cut by 0 bases and J by 0 bases, with 12 bases left in between. The CDR3 here is CASSLALSESSYEQYF. DNA for the CDR3: TGTGCCAGCAGCTTAGCGCTCTCCGAGAGCTCCTACGAGCAGTACTTC.